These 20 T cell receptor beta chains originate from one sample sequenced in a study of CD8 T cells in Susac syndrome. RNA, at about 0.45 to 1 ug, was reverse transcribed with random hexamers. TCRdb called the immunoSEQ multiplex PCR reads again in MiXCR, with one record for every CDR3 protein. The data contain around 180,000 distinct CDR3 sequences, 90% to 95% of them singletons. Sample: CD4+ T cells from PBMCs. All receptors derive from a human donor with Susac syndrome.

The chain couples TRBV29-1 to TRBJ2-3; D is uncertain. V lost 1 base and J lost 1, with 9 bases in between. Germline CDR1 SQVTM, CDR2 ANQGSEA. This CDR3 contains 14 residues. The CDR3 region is CSVEAYRGTDTQYF. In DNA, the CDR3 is TGCAGCGTTGAAGCGTATCGGGGCACAGATACGCAGTATTTT.

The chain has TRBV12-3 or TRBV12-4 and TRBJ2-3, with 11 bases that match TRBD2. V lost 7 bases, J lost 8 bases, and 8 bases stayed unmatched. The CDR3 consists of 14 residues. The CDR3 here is CASIQGGTSGTQYF. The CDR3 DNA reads TGTGCCAGCATTCAGGGCGGGACTAGCGGTACGCAGTATTTT.

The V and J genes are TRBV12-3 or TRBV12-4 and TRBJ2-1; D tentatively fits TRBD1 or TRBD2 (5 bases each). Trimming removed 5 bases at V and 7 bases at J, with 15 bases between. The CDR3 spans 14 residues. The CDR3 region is CASSMGRGLNEQFF. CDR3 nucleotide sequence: TGTGCCAGCAGTATGGGACGGGGTCTGAATGAGCAGTTCTTC.

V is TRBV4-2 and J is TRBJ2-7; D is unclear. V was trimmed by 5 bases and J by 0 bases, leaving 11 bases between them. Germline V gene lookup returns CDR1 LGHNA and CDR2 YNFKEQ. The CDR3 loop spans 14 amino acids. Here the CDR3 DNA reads TGTGCCAGCAGCGAAGCCGACATCTCCTACGAGCAGTACTTC. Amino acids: CASSEADISYEQYF.

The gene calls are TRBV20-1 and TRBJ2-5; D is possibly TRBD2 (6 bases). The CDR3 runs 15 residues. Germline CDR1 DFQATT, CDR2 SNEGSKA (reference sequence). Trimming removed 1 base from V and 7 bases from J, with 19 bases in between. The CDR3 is CSARGVGGAHATQYF. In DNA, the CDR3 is TGCAGTGCTAGAGGGGTAGGAGGGGCTCATGCGACCCAGTACTTC.

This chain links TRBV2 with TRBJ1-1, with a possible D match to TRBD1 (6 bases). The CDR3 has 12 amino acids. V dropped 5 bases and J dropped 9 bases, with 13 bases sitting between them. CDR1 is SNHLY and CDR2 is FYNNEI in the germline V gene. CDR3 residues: CASSPQGSKAFF. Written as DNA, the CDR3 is TGTGCCAGCAGTCCCCAGGGGAGTAAAGCTTTCTTT. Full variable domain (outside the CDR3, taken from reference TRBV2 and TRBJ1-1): EPEVTQTPSHQVTQMGQEVILRCVPISNHLYFYWYRQILGQKVEFLVSFYNNEISEKSEIFDDQFSVERPDGSNFTLKIRSTKLEDSAMYFCASSPQGSKAFFGQGTRLTVV.

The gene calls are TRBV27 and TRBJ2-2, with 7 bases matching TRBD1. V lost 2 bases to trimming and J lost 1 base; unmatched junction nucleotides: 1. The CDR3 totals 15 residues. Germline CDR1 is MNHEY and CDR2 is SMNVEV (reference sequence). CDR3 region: CASSLRQGNTGELFF. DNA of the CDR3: TGTGCCAGCAGTTTAAGACAGGGGAACACCGGGGAGCTGTTTTTT.

The CDR3 here is CASSNPMTGYTEAFF. CDR3 nucleotide sequence: TGTGCCAGCAGTAACCCCATGACAGGGTACACTGAAGCTTTCTTT. This chain links TRBV6-6 with TRBJ1-1, with 7 positions matching TRBD1. Germline V gene data show CDR1 as MNHNY and CDR2 as SVGAGI (reference sequence). The CDR3 covers 15 residues. The junction had 9 bases not matched to a gene; V was cut back by 5 bases and J by 3 bases.

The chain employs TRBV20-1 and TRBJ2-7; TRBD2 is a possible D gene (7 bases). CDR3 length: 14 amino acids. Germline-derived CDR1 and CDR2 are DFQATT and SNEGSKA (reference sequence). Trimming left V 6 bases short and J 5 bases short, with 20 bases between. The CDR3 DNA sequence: TGCAGTGCCCCAACGGGAAGGGGGGGAAACGAGCAGTACTTC. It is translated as CSAPTGRGGNEQYF.

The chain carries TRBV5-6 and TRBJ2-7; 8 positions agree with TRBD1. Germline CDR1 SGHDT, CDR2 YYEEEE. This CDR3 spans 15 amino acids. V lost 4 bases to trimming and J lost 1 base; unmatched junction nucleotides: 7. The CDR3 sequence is CASSRTGPWSYEQYF. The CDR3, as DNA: TGTGCCAGCAGCCGGACAGGGCCATGGTCCTACGAGCAGTACTTC.

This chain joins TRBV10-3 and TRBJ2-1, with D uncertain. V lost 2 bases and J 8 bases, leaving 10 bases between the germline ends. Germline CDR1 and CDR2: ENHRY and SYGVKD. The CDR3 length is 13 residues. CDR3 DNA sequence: TGTGCCATCAGTGAGAGGATGGACGATGAGCAGTTCTTC. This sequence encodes CAISERMDDEQFF.

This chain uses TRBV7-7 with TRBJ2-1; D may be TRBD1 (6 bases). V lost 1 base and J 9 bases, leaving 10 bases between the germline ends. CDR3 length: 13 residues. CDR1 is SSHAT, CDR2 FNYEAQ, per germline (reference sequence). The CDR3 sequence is CASSLGRGTEQFF. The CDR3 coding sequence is TGTGCCAGCAGCTTAGGCAGGGGAACTGAGCAGTTCTTC. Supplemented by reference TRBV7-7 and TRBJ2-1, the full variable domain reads GAGVSQSPRYKVTKRGQDVTLRCDPISSHATLYWYQQALGQGPEFLTYFNYEAQPDKSGLPSDRFSAERPEGSISTLTIQRTEQRDSAMYRCASSLGRGTEQFFGPGTRLTVL.

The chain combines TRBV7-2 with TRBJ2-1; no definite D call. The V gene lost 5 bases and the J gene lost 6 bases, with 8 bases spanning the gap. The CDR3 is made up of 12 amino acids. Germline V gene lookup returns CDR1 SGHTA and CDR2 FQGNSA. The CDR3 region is CASSPDINEQFF. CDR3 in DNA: TGTGCCAGCAGCCCAGATATCAATGAGCAGTTCTTC.

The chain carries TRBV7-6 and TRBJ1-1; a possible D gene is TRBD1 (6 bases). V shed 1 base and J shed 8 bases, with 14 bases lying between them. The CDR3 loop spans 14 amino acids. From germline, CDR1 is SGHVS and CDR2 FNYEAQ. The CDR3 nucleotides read TGTGCCAGCAGCTTAGTCGGCAGGGGCAACGAAGCTTTCTTT. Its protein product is CASSLVGRGNEAFF.

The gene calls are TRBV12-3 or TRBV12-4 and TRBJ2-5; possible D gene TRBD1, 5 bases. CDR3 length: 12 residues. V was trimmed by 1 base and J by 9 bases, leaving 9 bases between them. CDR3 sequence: CASSLVGRAQYF. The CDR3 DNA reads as TGTGCCAGCAGTTTAGTGGGCAGGGCCCAGTACTTC.

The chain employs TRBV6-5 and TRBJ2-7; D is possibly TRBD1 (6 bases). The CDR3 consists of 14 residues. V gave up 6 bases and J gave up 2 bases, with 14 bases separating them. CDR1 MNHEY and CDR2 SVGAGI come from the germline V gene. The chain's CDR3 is CASRPRDKTYEQYF. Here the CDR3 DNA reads TGTGCCAGCAGACCTCGGGACAAGACCTACGAGCAGTACTTC.

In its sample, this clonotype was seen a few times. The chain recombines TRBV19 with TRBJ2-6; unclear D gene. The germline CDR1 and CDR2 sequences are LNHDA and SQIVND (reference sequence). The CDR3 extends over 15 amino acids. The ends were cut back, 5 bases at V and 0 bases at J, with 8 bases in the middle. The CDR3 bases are TGTGCCAGTAGTGCACTGAGCTCTGGGGCCAACGTCCTGACTTTC. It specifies CASSALSSGANVLTF.

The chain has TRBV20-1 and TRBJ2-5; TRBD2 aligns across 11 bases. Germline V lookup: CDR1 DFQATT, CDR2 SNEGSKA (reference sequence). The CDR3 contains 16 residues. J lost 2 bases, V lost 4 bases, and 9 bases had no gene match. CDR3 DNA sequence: TGCAGTGCTACAAGGGGGCTAGCGGGGGGACAAGAGACCCAGTACTTC. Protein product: CSATRGLAGGQETQYF.

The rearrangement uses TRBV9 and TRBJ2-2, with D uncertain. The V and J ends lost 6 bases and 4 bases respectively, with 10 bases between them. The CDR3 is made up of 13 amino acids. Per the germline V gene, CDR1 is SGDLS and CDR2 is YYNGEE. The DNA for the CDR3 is TGTGCCAGCACACCCACAGTCACCGGGGAGCTGTTTTTT. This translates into CASTPTVTGELFF.

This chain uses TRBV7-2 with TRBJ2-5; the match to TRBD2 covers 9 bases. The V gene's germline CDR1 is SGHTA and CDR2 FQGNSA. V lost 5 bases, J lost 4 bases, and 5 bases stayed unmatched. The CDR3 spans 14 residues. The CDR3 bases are TGTGCCAGCAGCATACTAGCGGGTGGAGAGACCCAGTACTTC. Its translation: CASSILAGGETQYF. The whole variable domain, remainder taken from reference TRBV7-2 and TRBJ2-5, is GAGVSQSPSNKVTEKGKDVELRCDPISGHTALYWYRQSLGQGLEFLIYFQGNSAPDKSGLPSDRFSAERTGGSVSTLTIQRTQQEDSAVYLCASSILAGGETQYFGPGTRLLVL.